Included here is one T cell receptor (beta chain) sequence, with context. Compared with germline, one end of the junction differs, possibly owing to a read error. Individual cDNA molecules received unique molecular identifiers during library preparation. TCRdb fed the 5' RACE reads into MiXCR, producing one record per CDR3 protein. The repertoire includes 90,000 to 120,000 distinct CDR3 sequences, approximately 10% of them detected once, and 7.6% sits in the top ten. This specimen comes from a study of early T cells in non-severe SARS-CoV-2 infection. Study-wide background: The chains were unpaired, and the sequenced material was bulk RNA from unsorted whole blood.

Sequencing was performed on whole blood. This sequence originates from an adult who was a healthcare worker with PCR-confirmed SARS-CoV-2 infection or an uninfected control (not recorded which).

The CDR3 reads CAGSNFEKLFF. Written as DNA, the CDR3 is TGTGCCGGCAGCAACTTTGAAAAACTGTTTTTT. This rearrangement joins TRBV28 to TRBJ1-4, with unresolved D. This CDR3 is built from 11 residues. Germline loops: CDR1 MDHEN, CDR2 SYDVKM.